What follows is one T cell receptor beta chain and its context. Its antigen is not known. Study findings and constraints: Greatest tumor Treg TCR overlap was with tumor naive CD4+ cells.

Memory CD4+ T cells were sorted as CD4+CD45RO+CD25- cells. The ends were cut back, 3 bases at V and 1 base at J, with 8 bases in the middle. The germline V gene has CDR1 SGHTA and CDR2 FQGNSA. The CDR3 is 14 residues long. TCRdb passed the 5' RACE reads through MiXCR, listing each CDR3 protein once. Altogether about 7,200 distinct CDR3 sequences are present, roughly 37% being singletons, with the ten largest covering around 4.8%. The source is a female donor with breast cancer. Material for sequencing was memory CD4+ T cells sorted from blood. Subset described: memory CD4+ T cells, CD4+CD45RO+CD25-. This chain joins TRBV7-2 and TRBJ2-3; a possible D gene is TRBD2 (6 bases). In nucleotides, the CDR3 is TGTGCCAGCAGCTTCGCGGGGCGCACAGATACGCAGTATTTT. Residues: CASSFAGRTDTQYF.